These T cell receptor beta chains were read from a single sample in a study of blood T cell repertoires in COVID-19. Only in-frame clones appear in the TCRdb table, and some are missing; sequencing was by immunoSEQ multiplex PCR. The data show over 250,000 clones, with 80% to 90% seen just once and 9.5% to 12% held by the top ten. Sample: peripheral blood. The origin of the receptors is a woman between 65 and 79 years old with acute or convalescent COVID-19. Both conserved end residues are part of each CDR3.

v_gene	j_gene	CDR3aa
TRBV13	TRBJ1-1	CASSLTGGTEAFF
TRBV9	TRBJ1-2	CASSVSRTAYGYTF
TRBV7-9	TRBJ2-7	CASSPTVGGQYF
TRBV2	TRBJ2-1	CASTPRAGPSDEQFF
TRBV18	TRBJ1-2	CASSEDRGLGGYTF
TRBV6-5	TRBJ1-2	CASTLLYGYTF
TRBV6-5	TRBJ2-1	CASQAYNEQFF
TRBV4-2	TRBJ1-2	CASSQVDRDGGYTF
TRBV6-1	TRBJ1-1	CASSDKSRNTEAFF
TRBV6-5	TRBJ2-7	CASRAPGTGRYEQYF
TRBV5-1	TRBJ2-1	CASSLVPGVGAEQFF
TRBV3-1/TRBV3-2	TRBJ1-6	CASSPRTGSNSPLHF
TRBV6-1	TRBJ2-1	CASSEAPKGGTGASNEQFF
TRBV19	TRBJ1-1	CASSIGGNTEAFF
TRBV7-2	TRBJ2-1	CASRRTLASSYNEQFF
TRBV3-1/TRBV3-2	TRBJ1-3	CASSQVGFSGDTIYF
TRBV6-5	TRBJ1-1	CAISLQGIAFF
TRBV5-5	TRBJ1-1	CASSFIGQLTEAFF
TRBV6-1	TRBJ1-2	CASSEAGGSYGYTF
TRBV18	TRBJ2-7	CASSPGLAGPYEQYF
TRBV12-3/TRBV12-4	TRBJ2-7	CASGPTGPTGQYF
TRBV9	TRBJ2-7	CASSVCECRMQYF
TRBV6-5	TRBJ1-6	CASTSSSYNSPLHF
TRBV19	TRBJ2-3	CASNTGGGSTDTQYF
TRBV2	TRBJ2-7	CASRDRGSYEQYF
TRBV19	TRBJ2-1	CASSSQQGALPNEQFF
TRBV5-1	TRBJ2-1	CASSLTSSGEQFF
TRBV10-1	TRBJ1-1	CASSESGRRTEAFF
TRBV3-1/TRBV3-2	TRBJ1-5	CASSSDRDQPQHF
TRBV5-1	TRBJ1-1	CASSLEMTTEAFF
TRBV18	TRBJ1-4	CASSPARAGNEKLFF
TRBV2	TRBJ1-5	CASSRIGHQPQHF
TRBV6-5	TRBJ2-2	CASDPAGGDGELFF
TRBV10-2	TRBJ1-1	CASRSSRVDTEAFF
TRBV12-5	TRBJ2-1	CASARTSGGLYNEQFF
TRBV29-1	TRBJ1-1	CSVVGDSLAFF
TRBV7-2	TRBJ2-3	CASSRLGTTWGTDTQYF
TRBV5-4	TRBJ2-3	CAGSKSGGHNTQYF
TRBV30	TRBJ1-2	CAWSGGITAGGYTF
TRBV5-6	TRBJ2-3	CASSLSLAGAPDTQYF
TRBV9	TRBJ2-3	CASSDRGGAADTQYF
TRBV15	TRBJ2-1	CATSRGGQAGDNNEQFF
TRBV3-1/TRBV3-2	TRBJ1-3	CASSQSPGSGNTIYF
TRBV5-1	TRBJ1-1	CASSLFTGANTEAFF
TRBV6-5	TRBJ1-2	CASRGTAKTNYGYTF
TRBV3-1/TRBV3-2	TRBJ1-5	CASSQAGQAQPQHF
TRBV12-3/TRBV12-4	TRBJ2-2	CASSRSGGELFF